The 3 T cell receptor beta chains below were found in one sample sequenced in a study of blood T cell repertoires in COVID-19. Sequenced by immunoSEQ multiplex PCR; TCRdb stores in-frame clones only, minus some. The sample includes roughly 300,000 clones, about 90% of them seen just once. The sequencing sample was made of peripheral blood. Source of these receptors: a middle-aged woman who had recovered from COVID-19.

This clone has only one observation. The chain is built from TRBV4-1 and TRBJ1-4; D remains unclear. Germline CDR1 MGHRA, CDR2 YSYEKL. Trimming removed 4 bases at V and 10 bases at J, with 13 bases between. The CDR3 spans 13 residues. The CDR3 here is CASSPPLYRKLFF. Here the CDR3 DNA reads TGCGCCAGCAGCCCCCCCCTCTATAGAAAACTGTTTTTT.

The chain uses TRBV15 and TRBJ1-2, with TRBD1 as a possible D gene (5 bases). The CDR3 has 15 residues. Germline CDR1 is LNHNV and CDR2 is YYDKDF (reference sequence). Trimming left V 3 bases short and J 5 bases short, with 16 bases between. The CDR3 sequence: CATSSTRGVEYGYTF. Here the CDR3 DNA reads TGTGCCACCAGCAGTACCCGGGGGGTGGAATATGGCTACACCTTC.

The rearrangement links TRBV2 to TRBJ2-7; D may be TRBD1 (5 bases). The CDR3 is 13 amino acids. V dropped 2 bases and J dropped 7 bases, with 12 bases sitting between them. Germline V gene data show CDR1 as SNHLY and CDR2 as FYNNEI. Written as DNA, the CDR3 is TGTGCCAGCAGTGAAAATATCCCAGGGGAGCAGTACTTC. Its protein product is CASSENIPGEQYF.